One T cell receptor beta chain is described in this entry. Antigen: not known. This sample is part of a study of blood T cells in healthy people across ages. It was with a sample-barcoded 5' primer and a J-beta primer mix that a second PCR of roughly 6 to 12 cycles was run. TCRdb re-analysed the 5' RACE reads in MiXCR, keeping a single row per CDR3 protein. The sample records hundreds of thousands of distinct CDR3 sequences, roughly 25% being singletons. Findings and limits, study-wide: In older individuals, TCR beta diversity per million T cells was lower, falling roughly linearly with age.

The CDR3 loop spans 15 amino acids. CDR1 SGHDN and CDR2 FVKESK come from the germline V gene. The data were also submitted as part of a second study, on T cells of mothers and their children.

The sequenced sample was blood. This rearrangement joins TRBV14 to TRBJ2-1; tentative D call: TRBD2 (5 bases). This receptor was obtained from a boy between 5 and 17 years old in good health. The CDR3 nucleotides are TGTGCTAGCCTAAACCGGGAACGGTCCTACAATGAGCAGTTCTTC. Translating it yields CASLNRERSYNEQFF.